The 2 T cell receptor beta chains in this list originate from one sample, sequenced in a study of T cell repertoires in cytomegalovirus infection. For these receptors, no antigen is known. TCRdb ran MiXCR on the reads and lists one entry per CDR3 protein. The repertoire consists of roughly 860,000 distinct CDR3 sequences, with about 33% occurring once and the leading ten covering about an eighth. The source was cultured CD8+ T cells from PBMCs, collected from culture after CMV antigen stimulation. These receptors came from a human donor in good health (CMV status not recorded). Some clones in this sample may be carry-over from other donors' samples.

This sequence joins TRBV10-3 and TRBJ1-1, with D unresolved. The CDR3 runs 14 residues. CDR1 and CDR2 from the germline V gene are ENHRY and SYGVKD. The germline V and J ends were trimmed by 4 bases and 6 bases, with 15 bases remaining between them. The CDR3, as DNA: TGTGCCATCAGTGGCGGGGTGGCCGCGGCTGAAGCTTTCTTT. Protein: CAISGGVAAAEAFF.

This clonotype was recorded only once. The V and J genes are TRBV4-1 and TRBJ1-1; 8 bases map to TRBD1. V dropped 3 bases and J dropped 4; count of bases not matched to a gene: 7. The CDR3 is 15 residues long. Germline values: CDR1 MGHRA, CDR2 YSYEKL. The CDR3 loop reads CASSQSLGQGTEAFF. Here the CDR3 DNA reads TGCGCCAGCAGCCAGTCGTTAGGACAGGGCACTGAAGCTTTCTTT.